The 25 T cell receptor beta chains reported below all come from one sample, sequenced in a study of shared clonotypes between healthy human individuals. Measured with immunoSEQ multiplex PCR; TCRdb has only the in-frame clones, and not every one. The sample yields about 180,000 clones, approximately 95% seen once. The sample taken for sequencing was naive CD4+ T cells sorted from blood. Subset defined: CD45RA+ positively selected. These TCRs come from a woman in her thirties in good health.

The rearrangement joins TRBV19 to TRBJ1-2; unclear D gene. Germline-derived CDR1 and CDR2 are LNHDA and SQIVND (reference sequence). The CDR3 sequence is 14 residues long. With 3 bases removed from V and 8 bases from J, the gap between germline ends came to 16 bases. CDR3 sequence (DNA): TGTGCCAGTAGTATTTTCCCGCTGGCGGGAGGCTACACCTTC. It yields the protein CASSIFPLAGGYTF.

The gene calls are TRBV6-5 and TRBJ2-7; 9 bases are shared with TRBD1. Germline CDR1 and CDR2: MNHEY and SVGAGI. The CDR3 length is 16 residues. J was trimmed by 4 bases and V by 0 bases; bases with no gene match: 7. The CDR3 DNA sequence: TGTGCCAGCAGTTACTCCTACGACAGGGGGATATACGAGCAGTACTTC. Translated, it gives CASSYSYDRGIYEQYF.

This chain connects TRBV10-3 to TRBJ2-6, with D perhaps TRBD2 (6 bases). Germline assignment: CDR1 ENHRY and CDR2 SYGVKD. The CDR3 contains 19 residues. Trimming pared 0 bases from V and 0 bases from J, leaving 15 bases between. Written as DNA, the CDR3 is TGTGCCATCAGTGAGTCACCGGGACTCGCACTCTCTGGGGCCAACGTCCTGACTTTC. This sequence encodes CAISESPGLALSGANVLTF.

The V gene is TRBV18, the J gene TRBJ2-7, with 9 bases that match TRBD1. J lost 3 bases, V lost 2 bases, and 2 bases had no gene match. Germline CDR1 is KGHSH and CDR2 is LQKENI. This CDR3 has 14 amino acids. The CDR3 bases are TGTGCCAGCTCACCAGGGGGACAGGGCTACGAGCAGTACTTC. It translates to CASSPGGQGYEQYF.

J is TRBJ2-5 and V is TRBV28; 9 bases fit TRBD2. The DNA end favors TRBJ2-7, so the J call may be wrong. Germline V gene data show CDR1 as MDHEN and CDR2 as SYDVKM. This CDR3 has 14 residues. The CDR3 nucleotides are TGTGCCAGCAGTTTAGGCGGGAGGGTCTACGAGCAGTACTTC. Its translation: CASSLGGRVYEQYF.

The chain has TRBV19 and TRBJ1-4, with no clear D. The CDR3 is 12 amino acids. Germline V CDR1 and CDR2: LNHDA, SQIVND (reference sequence). V lost 6 bases and J 7 bases, leaving 9 bases between the germline ends. In nucleotides, the CDR3 is TGTGCCAGTAGGGATTTGGGTGAAAAACTGTTTTTT. Amino acid sequence: CASRDLGEKLFF.

The chain combines TRBV28 with TRBJ2-7; the D gene is possibly TRBD1 (5 bases). Trimming left V 6 bases short and J 2 bases short, with 14 bases between. This CDR3 is built from 14 residues. The germline CDR1 and CDR2 sequences are MDHEN and SYDVKM. CDR3 sequence: CASRPQGNPYEQYF. In nucleotides, the CDR3 is TGTGCCAGCAGACCTCAGGGCAATCCCTACGAGCAGTACTTC.

This chain links TRBV18 with TRBJ2-7; TRBD1 matches at 9 bases. The V gene end was trimmed by 6 bases and the J gene end by 4 bases; junction bases not matched to a gene: 10. Germline CDR1 KGHSH, CDR2 LQKENI. This CDR3 region has 15 residues. CDR3 sequence reads: CASSFDRGNSYEQYF. The CDR3 DNA reads as TGTGCCAGCTCGTTCGACAGGGGGAACTCGTACGAGCAGTACTTC.

The chain joins TRBV19 to TRBJ2-5; 11 bases line up with TRBD2. The J call may be wrong; the DNA end is better matched by TRBJ2-7. Germline CDR1 and CDR2: LNHDA and SQIVND (reference sequence). This CDR3 is built from 16 residues. The DNA for the CDR3 is TGTGCCAGTAGTTCCGCGACTAGCGGGACGCCCTACGAGCAGTACTTC. Protein: CASSSATSGTPYEQYF.

V and J are TRBV29-1 and TRBJ1-2, with D unresolved. With 5 bases removed from V and 2 bases from J, the gap between germline ends came to 9 bases. The CDR3 consists of 12 residues. Germline loops: CDR1 SQVTM, CDR2 ANQGSEA. The CDR3 coding sequence is TGCAGCGTTCAGGCTCTCAACTATGGCTACACCTTC. Amino acids: CSVQALNYGYTF.

This chain joins TRBV10-3 and TRBJ2-3; tentative D call: TRBD2 (5 bases). This CDR3 has 14 residues. Germline CDR1 reads ENHRY; CDR2 reads SYGVKD. The V end lost 5 bases, the J end lost 0 bases, and 9 bases lay between the germline ends. The CDR3 nucleotides read TGTGCCATCAGTCCGGGCGGGAGCACAGATACGCAGTATTTT. It translates to CAISPGGSTDTQYF.

The genes are TRBV5-1 and TRBJ2-5; D may be TRBD2 (6 bases). The CDR3 contains 13 residues. V was trimmed by 7 bases and J by 1 base, leaving 11 bases between them. Germline CDR1 reads SGHRS; CDR2 reads YFSETQ. The CDR3, as DNA: TGCGCCAGCCAGGCGGGGTCCCAAGAGACCCAGTACTTC. Translated: CASQAGSQETQYF.

CDR3 bases: TGCGCCAGCAGCTTGGAGGGACTAGCGAGCAATGAGCAGTTCTTC. This sequence encodes CASSLEGLASNEQFF. V usage is TRBV5-1 and J usage is TRBJ2-1; 10 positions agree with TRBD2. The V and J ends lost 0 bases and 6 bases, in that order; junction bases with no gene match: 3. CDR1 is SGHRS and CDR2 is YFSETQ in the germline V gene. The CDR3 is 15 residues long.

The chain recombines TRBV5-1 with TRBJ2-5; 11 nucleotides line up with TRBD2. The CDR3 runs 17 residues. In germline, CDR1 is SGHRS, CDR2 YFSETQ. V lost 1 base to trimming and J lost 0 bases; unmatched junction nucleotides: 5. The CDR3, as DNA: TGCGCCAGCAGCTTGCCAAGACTAGCGGGACACCAAGAGACCCAGTACTTC. It yields the protein CASSLPRLAGHQETQYF.

This chain links TRBV10-2 with TRBJ1-2, with D maybe TRBD1 (5 bases). This CDR3 has 15 amino acids. CDR1 is WSHSY and CDR2 is SAAADI in the germline V gene. Trimming removed 2 bases from V and 4 bases from J, with 14 bases in between. The CDR3 here is CASSEDSGGVYGYTF. The CDR3 DNA sequence: TGCGCCAGCAGTGAGGATAGCGGGGGGGTCTATGGCTACACCTTC.

The chain is built from TRBV7-2 and TRBJ2-1; 7 bases agree with TRBD1. Germline loops: CDR1 SGHTA, CDR2 FQGNSA. V was clipped by 1 base and J by 5 bases; unmatched bases: 5. This CDR3 comprises 15 residues. The CDR3 loop reads CASSLDGQADNEQFF. CDR3 sequence (DNA): TGTGCCAGCAGCTTAGATGGACAGGCTGACAATGAGCAGTTCTTC.

The chain uses TRBV4-2 and TRBJ2-7; the D is unclear. V was pared by 5 bases and J by 2 bases, with 4 bases between. Germline CDR1 LGHNA, CDR2 YNFKEQ. The CDR3 is 11 amino acids. CDR3 DNA: TGTGCCAGCAGCAACGCCTACGAGCAGTACTTC. This codes for CASSNAYEQYF.

J is TRBJ2-5 and V is TRBV11-2; D possibly matches TRBD1 or TRBD2 (5 bases each). This CDR3 contains 15 residues. Germline V gives CDR1 SGHAT, CDR2 FQNNGV. V was clipped by 4 bases and J by 4 bases, with 16 bases between them. The CDR3 loop is CASSSQQGPLETQYF. The DNA of the CDR3 is TGTGCCAGCAGCTCGCAGCAGGGACCCCTAGAGACCCAGTACTTC.

The chain is built from TRBV19 and TRBJ2-7; 7 positions agree with TRBD1. This CDR3 contains 14 residues. From germline, CDR1 is LNHDA and CDR2 SQIVND (reference sequence). After removal of 5 bases from V and 3 bases from J, the junction contained 7 bases not matched to a gene. The CDR3 coding sequence is TGTGCCAGTAGTTTATATGGGACAGACTACGAGCAGTACTTC. Encoded protein: CASSLYGTDYEQYF.

This rearrangement joins TRBV28 to TRBJ1-1, with 7 bases matching TRBD1. The CDR3 is 14 amino acids. With V trimmed by 8 bases and J by 4 bases, 10 bases remained unmatched. The germline V gene has CDR1 MDHEN and CDR2 SYDVKM. In DNA, the CDR3 is TGTGCCAGCTGTCGGACAGGTCGGGCCACTGAAGCTTTCTTT. Its protein product is CASCRTGRATEAFF.

A single count supports this clone. The chain recombines TRBV5-1 with TRBJ1-2; D is undetermined. From germline, CDR1 is SGHRS and CDR2 YFSETQ. The length of the CDR3 is 15 residues. V lost 3 bases, J lost 0 bases, and 12 bases lay in between. The CDR3 sequence is CASSSDSSANYGYTF. CDR3 nucleotide sequence: TGCGCCAGCAGCTCCGACTCAAGCGCTAACTATGGCTACACCTTC.

The chain couples TRBV29-1 to TRBJ1-2; 7 bases map to TRBD1. Germline CDR1 SQVTM, CDR2 ANQGSEA. This CDR3 contains 12 residues. The junction had 3 bases not matched to a gene; V was cut back by 6 bases and J by 2 bases. In DNA form, the CDR3 reads TGCAGCGTGGAGACAGGGAACTATGGCTACACCTTC. This sequence encodes CSVETGNYGYTF. The whole variable domain, filled in from reference TRBV29-1 and TRBJ1-2, reads SAVISQKPSRDICQRGTSLTIQCQVDSQVTMMFWYRQQPGQSLTLIATANQGSEATYESGFVIDKFPISRPNLTFSTLTVSNMSPEDSSIYLCSVETGNYGYTFGSGTRLTVV.

The V gene is TRBV5-1, the J gene TRBJ2-1; D is uncertain. CDR1 and CDR2 (germline): SGHRS, YFSETQ. The CDR3 loop spans 14 amino acids. The V end lost 5 bases, the J end lost 0 bases, and 9 bases lay between the germline ends. Written as DNA, the CDR3 is TGCGCCAGCAGTCTCACGAGCTCCTACAATGAGCAGTTCTTC. This translates into CASSLTSSYNEQFF.

CDR3: CASSPPPSLLRGGRGGSQPQHF. CDR3 DNA: TGTGCCAGCAGTCCGCCGCCGTCCCTGTTGAGAGGGGGCAGGGGAGGATCGCAGCCCCAGCATTTT. V gene TRBV2 combines with J gene TRBJ1-5; 7 positions match TRBD1. The J segment lost 7 bases and the V segment lost 5 bases, leaving 32 bases of the junction unmatched. CDR1 is SNHLY, CDR2 FYNNEI, per germline. CDR3 length: 22 amino acids.

The chain is built from TRBV18 and TRBJ2-1; TRBD2 matches 9 bases. With 1 base clipped from V and 3 bases from J, the junction kept 7 bases outside the gene matches. The CDR3 extends over 17 amino acids. Germline V gene lookup returns CDR1 KGHSH and CDR2 LQKENI. Here the CDR3 reads CASSPLSLAGNYNEQFF. CDR3 nucleotide sequence: TGTGCCAGCTCACCACTCTCCCTAGCGGGGAACTACAATGAGCAGTTCTTC.